The 20 T cell receptor beta chains listed next were all sequenced from one sample in a study of T cells in localized non-small cell lung cancer. Clones were sequenced by immunoSEQ multiplex PCR, and TCRdb holds only the in-frame ones, with some missing. The sample records 1,500 to 2,000 clones, more than 20% being singletons. Here the sequenced sample was normal lung tissue next to the tumor, taken before any cancer treatment. The receptor set was obtained from a male donor older than 55 with stage II lung adenocarcinoma.

This clone was detected a few times. At one boundary the junction diverges from the germline segment, which might be a read error. The chain links TRBV23-1 to TRBJ2-7; weak D call: TRBD1 (6 bases). TRBV23-1 is an ORF, with its function uncertain. The CDR3 has 16 residues. For the CDR3, the DNA is TGCACCAGCAGCCAAGACGTACGGGACAAGGGCTACGAGCAGTACTTC. This codes for CTSSQDVRDKGYEQYF.

The chain joins TRBV11-3 to TRBJ1-3; unclear D gene. Germline CDR1 reads SGHNT; CDR2 reads YENEEA. This CDR3 spans 14 amino acids. The V gene lost 4 bases and the J gene lost 4 bases, with 11 bases spanning the gap. CDR3 loop: CASSSQVEGNTIYF. The CDR3 nucleotides read TGTGCCAGCAGCTCTCAGGTCGAAGGAAACACCATATATTTT. Looking up the rest from reference TRBV11-3 and TRBJ1-3 gives the full variable domain: EAGVVQSPRYKIIEKKQPVAFWCNPISGHNTLYWYLQNLGQGPELLIRYENEEAVDDSQLPKDRFSAERLKGVDSTLKIQPAELGDSAVYLCASSSQVEGNTIYFGEGSWLTVV.

This chain links TRBV6-8 with TRBJ2-2; the D is unclear. Germline V CDR1 and CDR2: MNHGY, SAAAGT. Trimming cost V 4 bases and J 0 bases, with 3 bases left between them. The CDR3 spans 13 residues. The CDR3 is CASSSANTGELFF. CDR3 coding DNA: TGTGCCAGCAGTTCAGCGAACACCGGGGAGCTGTTTTTT.

The gene calls are TRBV28 and TRBJ2-1; TRBD2 is a possible D gene (6 bases). CDR3 length: 15 residues. The germline V gene encodes CDR1 MDHEN and CDR2 SYDVKM. The V gene lost 7 bases and the J gene lost 10 bases, with 23 bases spanning the gap. In nucleotides, the CDR3 is TGTGCCAGCAATGGGGGAGGACGAGGTCAACTGGAGCAGTTCTTC. Translation gives CASNGGGRGQLEQFF.

The V call is TRBV29-1, the J call TRBJ2-3; D may be TRBD2 (5 bases). Germline loops: CDR1 SQVTM, CDR2 ANQGSEA. The length of the CDR3 is 14 residues. Trimming removed 7 bases at V and 2 bases at J, with 16 bases between. The CDR3 here is CSECGPGNTDTQYF. CDR3 DNA sequence: TGCAGCGAGTGCGGGCCGGGTAACACAGATACGCAGTATTTT.

The sample holds a few counts of this clone. This chain joins TRBV6-8 and TRBJ1-2; TRBD1 is a possible D gene (5 bases). CDR1 MNHGY and CDR2 SAAAGT come from the germline V gene. This CDR3 is 15 amino acids long. Between the trimmed V and J ends, which lost 0 bases and 7 bases, there was a span of 15 bases. Here the CDR3 DNA reads TGTGCCAGCAGTTACTCGAGTTACGGGGCGCTTGGCTACACCTTC. As protein: CASSYSSYGALGYTF.

This clone was counted between two and nine times. Here the CDR3 reads CASSFWLRPQHF. CDR3 bases: TGTGCCAGCAGTTTCTGGCTAAGGCCCCAGCATTTT. J is TRBJ1-5 and V is TRBV28; D not certain. V was cut by 3 bases and J by 9 bases, with 9 bases left in between. The CDR3 length is 12 residues. Germline V gene data show CDR1 as MDHEN and CDR2 as SYDVKM.

This sequence joins TRBV5-1 and TRBJ1-1; D may be TRBD1 (6 bases). CDR1 and CDR2 (germline): SGHRS, YFSETQ. The CDR3 has 15 residues. Trimming removed 0 bases from V and 4 bases from J, with 13 bases in between. The CDR3 coding sequence is TGCGCCAGCAGCTTGGTGGGGGCTGGGGGCACTGAAGCTTTCTTT. Translating gives CASSLVGAGGTEAFF.

The chain couples TRBV18 to TRBJ2-7, with TRBD1 identical over 8 bases. Germline V gene lookup returns CDR1 KGHSH and CDR2 LQKENI. With 5 bases clipped from V and 1 base from J, the junction kept 4 bases outside the gene matches. The CDR3 totals 14 residues. The CDR3 here is CASSRTGRSYEQYF. In DNA, the CDR3 is TGTGCCAGCTCAAGGACAGGGAGGTCCTACGAGCAGTACTTC.

The V call is TRBV11-3, the J call TRBJ2-3; TRBD1 might be the D (6 bases). CDR1 is SGHNT and CDR2 is YENEEA in the germline V gene. The CDR3 has 15 residues. V was cut by 5 bases and J by 2 bases, with 14 bases left in between. CDR3 sequence (DNA): TGTGCCAGCAGCCCTGGACAGACCTACACAGATACGCAGTATTTT. It specifies CASSPGQTYTDTQYF.

V is TRBV28 and J is TRBJ2-1, with 8 bases fitting TRBD2. CDR1 is MDHEN and CDR2 is SYDVKM in the germline V gene. Germline trimming cut 2 bases from V and 2 bases from J; bases unmatched to any gene: 2. The CDR3 extends over 15 amino acids. The CDR3 spells CASSLRGGPYNEQFF. The CDR3 region has the DNA TGTGCCAGCAGTTTACGGGGGGGACCCTACAATGAGCAGTTCTTC.

By frequency in the sample, this clone is medium-sized. J is TRBJ1-1 and V is TRBV11-3; TRBD1 might be the D (5 bases). There are 14 residues in the CDR3. Trimming took 3 bases from V and 5 from J, leaving 13 bases between them. Germline V gene lookup returns CDR1 SGHNT and CDR2 YENEEA. CDR3 coding DNA: TGTGCCAGCAGCTTCGAGGGGCAAGGGACTGAAGCTTTCTTT. As protein: CASSFEGQGTEAFF.

This chain joins TRBV28 and TRBJ2-7; no firm D call. The germline V gene has CDR1 MDHEN and CDR2 SYDVKM. The V end was cut by 6 bases, the J end by 0 bases, with 12 bases between. This CDR3 is 14 amino acids long. For the CDR3, the DNA is TGTGCCAGCAGGTTTACACAAACCTCCTACGAGCAGTACTTC. Translation gives CASRFTQTSYEQYF. The full variable domain, in which reference TRBV28 and TRBJ2-7 provide the parts outside the CDR3, is DVKVTQSSRYLVKRTGEKVFLECVQDMDHENMFWYRQDPGLGLRLIYFSYDVKMKEKGDIPEGYSVSREKKERFSLILESASTNQTSMYLCASRFTQTSYEQYFGPGTRLTVT.

There are a few counts of this clone. V gene TRBV15 combines with J gene TRBJ2-7; 8 nucleotides match TRBD2. The CDR3 extends over 15 amino acids. CDR1 and CDR2 from the germline V gene are LNHNV and YYDKDF (reference sequence). J was trimmed by 3 bases and V by 3 bases; bases with no gene match: 7. CDR3: CATSRSSGTGYEQYF. CDR3 nucleotides: TGTGCCACCAGCAGGAGTAGCGGGACTGGCTACGAGCAGTACTTC.

In its sample, this clone is large (0.1 to 1%). This chain links TRBV9 with TRBJ2-2; D is unresolved. The CDR3 spans 15 residues. The germline gives CDR1 SGDLS, CDR2 YYNGEE. V lost 0 bases and J lost 4, with 10 bases in between. CDR3 coding DNA: TGTGCCAGCAGCGTAGACCAGGCGAGCACCGGGGAGCTGTTTTTT. Its protein product is CASSVDQASTGELFF.

The V and J genes are TRBV6-8 and TRBJ2-7; 8 positions agree with TRBD1. The junction had 15 bases not matched to a gene; V was cut back by 8 bases and J by 6 bases. Per the germline V gene, CDR1 is MNHGY and CDR2 is SAAAGT. This CDR3 is 15 amino acids long. The CDR3 DNA sequence: TGTGCCAGCGGAGGACTTTCGGACAGGGTTGGCGAGCAGTACTTC. It is translated as CASGGLSDRVGEQYF.

The chain has TRBV9 and TRBJ2-1, with a tentative D call TRBD2 (6 bases). The V and J ends lost 5 bases and 5 bases respectively, with 14 bases between them. The CDR3 loop spans 14 amino acids. Germline V gene sequence: CDR1 SGDLS, CDR2 YYNGEE. The CDR3 DNA follows: TGTGCCAGCAGAGAGCGGGTCACTAACAATGAGCAGTTCTTC. Translated, it gives CASRERVTNNEQFF.

The genes are TRBV14 and TRBJ2-1, with D maybe TRBD1 (5 bases). Between the trimmed V and J ends, which lost 4 bases and 0 bases, there was a span of 10 bases. There are 15 residues in the CDR3. The germline CDR1 and CDR2 sequences are SGHDN and FVKESK. CDR3 protein: CASSRLQVSYNEQFF. In DNA form, the CDR3 reads TGTGCCAGCAGCCGATTACAGGTCTCCTACAATGAGCAGTTCTTC.

This clone was seen a handful of times. This chain connects TRBV5-1 to TRBJ1-2, with D perhaps TRBD1 (5 bases). In germline, CDR1 is SGHRS, CDR2 YFSETQ. The CDR3 spans 17 residues. V lost 0 bases to trimming and J lost 8 bases, with 23 bases between them. The CDR3 protein is CASSLGGVLGVAEGYTF. CDR3 nucleotides: TGCGCCAGCAGCTTGGGAGGTGTGTTGGGGGTGGCAGAAGGCTACACCTTC.

The chain carries TRBV5-1 and TRBJ2-1; 9 bases map to TRBD2. The CDR3 contains 15 residues. The germline V gene encodes CDR1 SGHRS and CDR2 YFSETQ. J gave up 10 bases and V 0 bases, and 8 bases lay outside the gene matches. CDR3 loop: CASSLVGTSGSEQFF. The DNA for the CDR3 is TGCGCCAGCAGCTTGGTAGGCACTAGCGGGTCAGAGCAGTTCTTC.